These T cell receptor beta chains were read from a single sample in a study of graft-versus-host responses after intestinal transplantation. TCRdb keeps only in-frame clones here, not all; method: immunoSEQ multiplex PCR. Altogether approximately 85,000 clones are present, around 90% being singletons, with the ten largest covering 7.6%. These receptors have no known antigen. Sequencing was performed on unstimulated CD8+ T cells sorted from spleen or lymph node cells, taken before transplant. The receptor source for this set is a human donor who was the organ donor for an intestinal transplant. Both conserved end residues are part of each CDR3. The D gene is left open where the match is weak. A row's size may be missing; if present it is once, few, many or a size class.

d_call	v_call	clone_size	cdr3_aa
.	TRBV27	once	CASSFGRADYGYTF
.	TRBV11-1	.	CASSPSSLTWGLEQYF
.	TRBV5-4	.	CASSDSYEQYF
TRBD1	TRBV4-1	.	CASSHTGTGGTEAFF
.	TRBV9	.	CASSSGGLEQFF
.	TRBV7-9	.	CASSPRRAWALYEQYF
TRBD2	TRBV10-1	few	CASSGGGSGTDTQYF
TRBD2	TRBV11-2	.	CASSEGLAGTNEQFF
.	TRBV27	.	CASSQIGAEADTQYF
TRBD2	TRBV4-1	.	CASSQEVTSGSYEQFF
.	TRBV6-1	.	CASSEDSYNEKLFF
TRBD2	TRBV5-4	.	CASSSQTSGRLVVTGELFF
TRBD2	TRBV6-5	.	CASSYSGTSGQETQYF
.	TRBV2	.	CASSDGTVQETQYF